This TCR beta chain derives from a study of radiation and T cells in renal cell carcinoma. Study as a whole: Nephrectomy followed 15 Gy stereotactic body radiation by 4 weeks.

TCRdb keeps only in-frame clones here, not all; method: immunoSEQ multiplex PCR. The data show around 80,000 clones, more than 75% seen once. By share, this clone counts as medium-sized. The antigen remains unidentified. Time point here: blood 2 weeks post-SBRT. Treatment described: 15 Gy SBRT to primary tumor, nephrectomy 4 weeks later. After SBRT, blood was collected at 2 and 4 weeks, plus baseline. General study findings and limits: From baseline, blood top tumor clonotypes peaked at 2 weeks post-radiation. Pretreatment tumor biopsies were lacking, so baseline clonotypes are unknown.

V gave up 3 bases and J gave up 9 bases, with 8 bases separating them. This CDR3 has 11 amino acids. Looked up from germline, CDR1 is MGHDK and CDR2 is SYGVNS. The rearrangement joins TRBV25-1 to TRBJ2-5; either TRBD1 or TRBD2 may fit D (5 bases each). The specimen was blood, collected from a patient whose treatment included radiotherapy and nephrectomy. The receptor comes from a man in his fifties or sixties with renal cell carcinoma. The CDR3 loop is CASSEGVAQYF. In DNA, the CDR3 is TGTGCCAGCAGTGAGGGGGTCGCCCAGTACTTC.